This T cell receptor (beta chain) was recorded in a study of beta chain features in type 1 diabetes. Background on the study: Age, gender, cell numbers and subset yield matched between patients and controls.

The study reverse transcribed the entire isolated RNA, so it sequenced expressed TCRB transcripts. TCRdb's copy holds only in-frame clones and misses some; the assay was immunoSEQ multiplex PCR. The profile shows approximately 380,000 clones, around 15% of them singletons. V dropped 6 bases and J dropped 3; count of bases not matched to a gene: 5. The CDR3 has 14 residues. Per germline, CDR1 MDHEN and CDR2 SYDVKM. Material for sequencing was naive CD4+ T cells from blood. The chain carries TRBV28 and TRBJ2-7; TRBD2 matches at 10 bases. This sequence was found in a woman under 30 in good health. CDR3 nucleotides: TGTGCCAGCAGCACCCGGACTAGCGGCTACGAGCAGTACTTC. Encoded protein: CASSTRTSGYEQYF. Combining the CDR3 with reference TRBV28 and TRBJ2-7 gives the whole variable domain DVKVTQSSRYLVKRTGEKVFLECVQDMDHENMFWYRQDPGLGLRLIYFSYDVKMKEKGDIPEGYSVSREKKERFSLILESASTNQTSMYLCASSTRTSGYEQYFGPGTRLTVT.